Sequencing of this TCR beta chain was carried out in a study of T cells in Graves' hyperthyroidism and ophthalmopathy. Broader study findings: Most clonotypes expanded in thyroid above 0.001 were likewise present in blood.

RNA transcripts were the template for amplifying TCR beta CDR3 regions. Initially, a first-round RT-PCR of the TCR CDR3 employed the HTBI primer set. TCRdb re-called the multiplex PCR reads through MiXCR, storing one row per CDR3 protein. The sample consists of around 700,000 distinct CDR3 sequences, around a third of them appearing once. This clonotype has ten or more counts. Antigen specificity is unknown. The V segment lost 4 bases and the J segment 4 bases; nucleotides outside the gene matches: 9. The CDR3 loop spans 15 amino acids. In germline, CDR1 is SGHRS, CDR2 YFSETQ. These patients, aged 18 to 65, had recently diagnosed hyperthyroidism lasting under 2 months. Uncontrolled infection, other autoimmune disease, pregnancy and lactation each barred patients from inclusion. PBMCs were derived from 10 ml fresh peripheral blood.

The receptor was isolated from a woman aged 40 to 55 with Graves' hyperthyroidism. Sample: blood. The V and J genes are TRBV5-1 and TRBJ1-1; the match to TRBD1 covers 8 bases. The CDR3, as DNA: TGCGCCAGCAGCCCAACGAACGGACAGGGCACTGAAGCTTTCTTT. It translates to CASSPTNGQGTEAFF.